The sequence of this T cell receptor beta chain was determined in a study of vaccination effects on CD4 cells after COVID-19. Overall study: IL-2 at about 10 IU/ml and peptides at 8 to 10 ug/ml were added to cultured PBMC, fewer than 2.5 million per well.

In the case of this clone: Antigen specificity is unknown.

Germline loops: CDR1 SGHTA, CDR2 FQGNSA. Trimming left V 5 bases short and J 0 bases short, with 8 bases between. This CDR3 has 14 residues. Around day 10 of culture, CD4+ T cells were separated out. Participants got two doses of BNT162b2 or mRNA-1273 vaccine. A half-medium replacement with IL-2 medium was carried out on days 3 and 7. Sequenced by immunoSEQ multiplex PCR; TCRdb stores in-frame clones only, minus some. The sample has approximately 31,000 clones; just under 75% are singletons. This specimen consisted of CD4+ T cells from PBMCs cultured without peptide, obtained after COVID-19 vaccination. This TCR derives from a human donor who received a COVID-19 vaccine. The chain joins TRBV7-2 to TRBJ2-4; possibly TRBD1 or TRBD2 for D (5 bases each). In DNA, the CDR3 is TGTGCCAGCAGCCCCGGGACAGCCAAAAACATTCAGTACTTC. This codes for CASSPGTAKNIQYF.